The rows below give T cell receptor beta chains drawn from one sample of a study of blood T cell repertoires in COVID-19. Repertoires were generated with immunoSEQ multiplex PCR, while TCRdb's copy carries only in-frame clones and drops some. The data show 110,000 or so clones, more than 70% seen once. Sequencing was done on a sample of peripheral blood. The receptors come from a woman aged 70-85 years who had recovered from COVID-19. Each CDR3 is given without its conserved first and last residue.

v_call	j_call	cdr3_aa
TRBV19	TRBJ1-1	ASTPVGGSWNTEAF
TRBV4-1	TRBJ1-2	ASSHTGGYGYT
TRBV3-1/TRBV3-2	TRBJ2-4	ASSRRGLGNIQY
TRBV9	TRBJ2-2	ASSVASQTGELF
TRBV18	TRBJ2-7	ASSPPRGQGAIEQY
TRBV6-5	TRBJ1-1	ASRRGGVTEAF
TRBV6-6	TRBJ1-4	ASRGITGRRYEKLF
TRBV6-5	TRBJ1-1	ASNPGGTEAF
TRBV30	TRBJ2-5	AWSVARTSRAETQY
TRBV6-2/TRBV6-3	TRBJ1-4	ASSSHRVSSTNEKLF
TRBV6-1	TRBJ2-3	ASSEGLAGATDTQY
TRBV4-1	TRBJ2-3	ASSPESTDTQY
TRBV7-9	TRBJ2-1	ASSSMGLAGDEQF
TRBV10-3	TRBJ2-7	AISEPGLALYEQY
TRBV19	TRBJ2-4	ASSMMGQGSNIQY
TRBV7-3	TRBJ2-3	ASSPGSAADTQY
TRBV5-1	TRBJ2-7	ARSLGQAGGEQY
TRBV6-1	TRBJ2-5	ASSEAIAGGPLQTQY
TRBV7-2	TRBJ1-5	ASSLGRNQPQH
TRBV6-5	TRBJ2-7	ASRFWEPPYEQY
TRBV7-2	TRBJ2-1	ASSLVGGRYNEQF
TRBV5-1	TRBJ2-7	ASSLTPGTAYEQY
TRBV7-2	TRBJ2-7	ASSYYPGGEQY
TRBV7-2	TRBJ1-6	ASSLAPGQGNSPLH
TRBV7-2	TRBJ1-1	ASSSIIGVAEAF
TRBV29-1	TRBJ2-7	SVNAWGRDEQY
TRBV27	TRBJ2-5	ASSSLAGGPNPTQY
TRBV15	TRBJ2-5	ATSRDSETQY
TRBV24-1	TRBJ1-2	ATSASGYGYT
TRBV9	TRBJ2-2	ASNWPTSGGAGGELF
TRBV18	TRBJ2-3	ASSPRLAGGRYRTDTQY
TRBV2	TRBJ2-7	AIGQGPYEQY
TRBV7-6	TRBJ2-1	ASSTSGRSYNEQF
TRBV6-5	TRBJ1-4	ASNSDRESEKLF
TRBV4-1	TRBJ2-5	ASSQVLGGLGGTQY
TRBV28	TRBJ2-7	ASSLLSGRGPEQY
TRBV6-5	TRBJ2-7	ASSYRRTALYEQY
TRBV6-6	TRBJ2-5	ASSYSRGWETQY
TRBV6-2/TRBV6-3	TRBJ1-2	ASSYSTLSERGYT
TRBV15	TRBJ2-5	ATSRDRGFETQY
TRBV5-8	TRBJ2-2	ASSQLGTNTGELF
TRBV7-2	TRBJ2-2	ASSLVAAPNTGELF
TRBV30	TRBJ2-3	ALQGPDTQY